The 6 T cell receptor beta chains below were found in one sample sequenced in a study of CD8+ T cells in alopecia areata. As for treatment: oral pan-JAK inhibitor, 5-10 mg twice daily. Sequencing templates came from extracted RNA that was reverse transcribed into cDNA. The table came from immunoSEQ multiplex PCR; TCRdb's copy has only in-frame clones and leaves some out. Of 80,000 to 100,000 clones in the sample, 44% were seen once. This specimen was CD8+ T cells sorted from blood, taken at week 24, from a patient treated with tofacitinib. The receptors originated from a human donor with alopecia areata.

The sample holds a few counts of this clone. This rearrangement joins TRBV29-1 to TRBJ2-1; TRBD2 aligns across 7 bases. Trimming removed 7 bases from V and 5 bases from J; junction bases left unmatched: 8. The CDR3 covers 13 residues. The germline V gene encodes CDR1 SQVTM and CDR2 ANQGSEA. CDR3 DNA: TGCAGCGGTGGGGGGGTTAGGAACAATGAGCAGTTCTTC. Translation: CSGGGVRNNEQFF.

This sequence joins TRBV27 and TRBJ2-3; 14 nucleotides line up with TRBD2. V lost 5 bases, J lost 4 bases, and 5 bases stayed unmatched. The V gene's germline CDR1 is MNHEY and CDR2 SMNVEV (reference sequence). The CDR3 consists of 16 residues. The CDR3 loop is CASSNPGLAGADTQYF. CDR3 DNA sequence: TGTGCCAGCAGTAATCCGGGACTAGCGGGGGCAGATACGCAGTATTTT.

This clone occurred a few times. V and J are TRBV2 and TRBJ2-3, with no clear D. Germline V gene lookup returns CDR1 SNHLY and CDR2 FYNNEI. The CDR3 extends over 14 amino acids. Trimming shortened V by 4 bases and J by 4 bases, and 12 bases separated the two germline ends. CDR3 region: CASSVSRAADTQYF. CDR3 coding DNA: TGTGCCAGCAGTGTATCTCGGGCGGCAGATACGCAGTATTTT.

V gene TRBV7-9 combines with J gene TRBJ2-7; tentative D call: TRBD1 (5 bases). Germline V gives CDR1 SEHNR, CDR2 FQNEAQ (reference sequence). The V gene lost 4 bases and the J gene lost 4 bases, with 14 bases spanning the gap. This CDR3 contains 14 residues. CDR3 coding DNA: TGTGCCAGCAGCTCCCTCCCCGACAGATACGAGCAGTACTTC. This translates into CASSSLPDRYEQYF.

In its sample, this clone was seen a few times. The V gene is TRBV7-9, the J gene TRBJ2-7; TRBD1 might be the D (5 bases). From germline, CDR1 is SEHNR and CDR2 FQNEAQ (reference sequence). CDR3 length: 12 residues. V was clipped by 6 bases and J by 4 bases, with 10 bases between them. The CDR3 reads CASSPGIYEQYF. The CDR3 DNA reads as TGTGCCAGCAGTCCAGGGATTTACGAGCAGTACTTC.

The gene calls are TRBV13 and TRBJ2-7; D unresolved. V lost 5 bases to trimming and J lost 0 bases, with 8 bases between them. The CDR3 sequence is 13 residues long. Germline-derived CDR1 and CDR2 are PRHDT and FYEKMQ (reference sequence). CDR3 residues: CASSPASSYEQYF. CDR3 coding DNA: TGTGCCAGCAGCCCCGCTAGCTCCTACGAGCAGTACTTC.